This T cell receptor beta chain stems from a study of Graves' ophthalmopathy and Graves' hyperthyroidism. TCR beta CDR3 regions were amplified from RNA transcripts. An opening RT-PCR round employed HTBI primers and preceded a second-round multiplex PCR. MiXCR was run by TCRdb on the multiplex PCR reads, yielding one entry per CDR3 protein. The table lists hundreds of thousands of distinct CDR3 sequences, about two fifths of them singletons. Germline loops: CDR1 LNHDA, CDR2 SQIVND (reference sequence). CDR3 size: 13 residues. Trimming pared 3 bases from V and 7 bases from J, leaving 10 bases between. V is TRBV19 and J is TRBJ2-1; D unresolved. This sequence originates from an adult man with Graves' ophthalmopathy. Sequencing was carried out using peripheral blood. DNA for the CDR3: TGTGCCAGTAGTATTACGGCCGGAAATGAGCAGTTCTTC. Its translation is CASSITAGNEQFF.